The rows below give T cell receptor beta chains drawn from one sample of a study of T cell responses to AZD1222 COVID-19 vaccine. Assay used: immunoSEQ multiplex PCR; TCRdb lists only in-frame clones, some missing. The data show some 170,000 clones, more than 90% seen once. Sequencing was performed on peripheral blood, taken on day 0 of AZD1222 vaccination. The receptors shown here come from an adult in good health. Each CDR3 is given with its conserved first and last residue. D genes are given only for firm matches. Size is omitted from some rows. Given values are once, few, many or a class for expanded clones.

cdr3_aa cdr3_nt j_call clone_size d_call v_call
CASKGEGVYEQYF TGTGCCAGCAAGGGGGAGGGTGTGTACGAGCAGTACTTC TRBJ2-7 NA NA TRBV6-5
CASSSGGGRIFNEKLFF TGTGCCAGCAGCTCCGGTGGGGGGCGTATTTTTAATGAAAAACTGTTTTTT TRBJ1-4 NA NA TRBV7-9
CASSPRDTSFTDTQYF TGTGCCAGCTCACCCCGGGACACATCCTTCACAGATACGCAGTATTTT TRBJ2-3 NA NA TRBV18
CASSLAKLASLAQYF TGTGCCAGCAGCTTGGCCAAGTTGGCCTCCCTAGCCCAGTACTTC TRBJ2-5 NA NA TRBV5-6
CASSLGQVSPEAFF TGTGCCAGCAGTCTAGGACAGGTGAGCCCTGAAGCTTTCTTT TRBJ1-1 NA TRBD1 TRBV6-4
CAWSGQGNSPLHF TGTGCCTGGAGTGGACAGGGTAATTCACCCCTCCACTTT TRBJ1-6 NA TRBD1 TRBV30
CASSPANSGNTIYF TGTGCCAGCAGCCCAGCGAACTCTGGAAACACCATATATTTT TRBJ1-3 NA NA TRBV11-2
CASAQWRVRNTEAFF TGCGCCAGCGCCCAGTGGAGGGTCCGGAACACTGAAGCTTTCTTT TRBJ1-1 NA NA TRBV10-2
CASSYSQVGYEQYF TGTGCCAGCAGTTACTCTCAAGTGGGTTACGAGCAGTACTTC TRBJ2-7 NA NA TRBV6-5
CASSLDRGPNYGYTF TGTGCCAGCAGCTTGGACAGGGGGCCAAACTATGGCTACACCTTC TRBJ1-2 NA TRBD1 TRBV5-4
CASSARQPLEGYTF TGTGCCAGCAGCGCCCGACAGCCCTTGGAGGGCTACACCTTC TRBJ1-2 NA NA TRBV9
CASRPSGWGNTEAFF TGTGCCAGCCGACCATCGGGGTGGGGGAACACTGAAGCTTTCTTT TRBJ1-1 NA NA TRBV27
CASSLGQGAGTEAFF TGTGCCAGCAGCTTAGGACAGGGGGCGGGCACTGAAGCTTTCTTT TRBJ1-1 NA TRBD1 TRBV5-4
CASSQDTTTNEKLFF TGCGCCAGCAGCCAAGACACGACAACTAATGAAAAACTGTTTTTT TRBJ1-4 NA NA TRBV4-1
CASSYINEQFF TGTGCCAGCAGTTACATCAATGAGCAGTTCTTC TRBJ2-1 NA NA TRBV6-2/TRBV6-3
CATSGMTGRNTEAFF TGTGCCACCAGCGGAATGACAGGCCGGAACACTGAAGCTTTCTTT TRBJ1-1 NA NA TRBV15
CASSLGTGNIEPQHF TGTGCCAGCAGTCTCGGGACAGGGAATATTGAGCCCCAGCATTTT TRBJ1-5 NA TRBD1 TRBV27
CSVGAGHSGQPQHF TGCAGCGTTGGTGCAGGACATAGCGGGCAGCCCCAGCATTTT TRBJ1-5 NA NA TRBV29-1
CASSPLSSGQYANTGELFF TGTGCCAGCTCACCACTATCATCGGGACAATACGCGAACACCGGGGAGCTGTTTTTT TRBJ2-2 NA NA TRBV18
CASSLAPTELTYEQYF TGTGCCAGCAGCTTAGCGCCGACAGAATTAACCTACGAGCAGTACTTC TRBJ2-7 NA NA TRBV7-6
CASSSGLPRTSYEQYF TGTGCCAGCAGCTCGGGACTTCCAAGAACGTCCTACGAGCAGTACTTC TRBJ2-7 once NA TRBV7-8
CASSFIGTEAFF TGTGCCAGCAGTTTTATAGGGACTGAAGCTTTCTTT TRBJ1-1 NA NA TRBV12-3/TRBV12-4
CASSPWVAATYEQYF TGTGCCAGCAGCCCTTGGGTAGCGGCTACCTACGAGCAGTACTTC TRBJ2-7 NA NA TRBV7-9